The present T cell receptor (beta chain) was sequenced within a study of post-analysis software for immune sequencing data. Incorporated into the TCR beta cDNA libraries were unique molecular identifiers, which served to reduce PCR and sequencing biases. TCRdb redid the calling of the PCR reads with MiXCR, one entry per CDR3 protein. The data contain about 460,000 distinct CDR3 sequences, 45% of them singletons. What was sequenced was blood. The clonotype originates from a girl between 10 and 17 years old with multiple sclerosis.

CDR3 protein: CASSRVSNTEAFF. In DNA, the CDR3 is TGTGCCAGCAGCAGGGTTTCGAACACTGAAGCTTTCTTT. V usage is TRBV6-6 and J usage is TRBJ1-1, with D tentatively TRBD1 (5 bases). This CDR3 region has 13 residues. Germline CDR1 reads MNHNY; CDR2 reads SVGAGI (reference sequence). V was shortened by 6 bases and J by 1 base, with 9 bases between the two germline ends.